This record concerns one T cell receptor beta chain sequence. What it binds is unknown. A much larger clone differs by one base, so this may be a read error. Other nucleotide sequences from this sample produce the same CDR3. How the authors handled the data: The authors used CDR3 differences across clinicopathological groups to build a distant-metastasis classifier for papillary thyroid cancer. TCRdb re-called the PCR reads with MiXCR. TCRdb, rather than the study authors, made the V and J calls. The sample holds 27,000 or so clones, roughly 17% seen once. This specimen belongs to a study of metastatic and nonmetastatic thyroid tumors. For the study at large: The authors compared repertoires across blood and tumor or nodule tissue from malignant and benign thyroid patients. Findings of the study overall: Reportedly, malignant thyroid tumors had significantly higher TCR beta diversity than benign nodules, in blood and tumor.

Each patient came to thyroid surgery without any prior treatment (of any kind). The CDR3 consists of 13 residues. The V gene lost 7 bases and the J gene lost 5 bases, with 15 bases spanning the gap. In germline, CDR1 is SQVTM, CDR2 ANQGSEA. The clonotype originates from a male donor with papillary thyroid cancer or a benign thyroid nodule (not recorded which). Some clones in this sample may be carry-over from other donors' samples. Sequencing used blood. The V and J genes are TRBV29-1 and TRBJ2-1; D may be TRBD1 or TRBD2 (5 bases each). CDR3 in amino acids: CSATLVGHNEQFF. The CDR3 region has the DNA TGCAGCGCTACCCTGGTGGGACACAATGAGCAGTTCTTC.